The 16 T cell receptor beta chains below come from one sample, sequenced in a study of shared clonotypes between healthy human individuals. The protocol was immunoSEQ multiplex PCR, while the TCRdb copy is restricted to in-frame clones and leaves out a portion. The repertoire holds 400,000 to 600,000 clones, 79% seen once, with 13% in the top ten. The sample consisted of PBMCs. These receptors were taken from a woman aged 40 to 55 in good health. Some clones in this sample may be carry-over from other donors' samples.

Points on this clone: It is likely a read error: a sequence one base away is far more abundant. This sequence joins TRBV7-9 and TRBJ1-2; D may be TRBD1 (6 bases). CDR1 SEHNR and CDR2 FQNEAQ come from the germline V gene (reference sequence). There are 14 residues in the CDR3. The CDR3 region has the DNA TGTACCAGCAGCTTAGCTACAGGGTACTATGGCTACACCTTC. It encodes CTSSLATGYYGYTF.

This sequence joins TRBV27 and TRBJ2-4; TRBD1 is a possible D gene (6 bases). CDR1 and CDR2 (germline): MNHEY, SMNVEV (reference sequence). This CDR3 contains 14 residues. Trimming cost V 3 bases and J 5 bases, with 11 bases left between them. The CDR3 spells CASSFVGQENIQYF. The CDR3 region has the DNA TGTGCCAGCAGTTTTGTGGGACAAGAAAACATTCAGTACTTC.

The CDR3: CASSLGTGKGEQFF. The CDR3, as DNA: TGTGCCAGCAGCCTGGGGACAGGGAAAGGGGAGCAGTTCTTC. The chain has TRBV5-6 and TRBJ2-1; 9 bases match TRBD1. Per germline, CDR1 SGHDT and CDR2 YYEEEE. The CDR3 spans 14 residues. The junction had 9 bases not matched to a gene; V was cut back by 4 bases and J by 10 bases. Variable domain in full (rest from reference TRBV5-6 and TRBJ2-1): DAGVTQSPTHLIKTRGQQVTLRCSPKSGHDTVSWYQQALGQGPQFIFQYYEEEERQRGNFPDRFSGHQFPNYSSELNVNALLLGDSALYLCASSLGTGKGEQFFGPGTRLTVL.

The rearrangement links TRBV28 to TRBJ2-7, with 9 bases lining up with TRBD2. The germline gives CDR1 MDHEN, CDR2 SYDVKM. Unmatched junction bases numbered 7, after V lost 4 bases and J lost 3 bases. The CDR3 spans 15 residues. CDR3 DNA: TGTGCCAGCAGTTCATCCGCGGGAGGGCTCTACGAGCAGTACTTC. This encodes CASSSSAGGLYEQYF.

This sequence joins TRBV6-5 and TRBJ2-3; 10 nucleotides match TRBD2. Germline V lookup: CDR1 MNHEY, CDR2 SVGAGI. CDR3 length: 15 amino acids. The V gene end was trimmed by 4 bases and the J gene end by 5 bases; junction bases not matched to a gene: 6. The CDR3 DNA sequence: TGTGCCAGCAGTTCGAGCGGGAGGGGAGGAGATACGCAGTATTTT. Encoded protein: CASSSSGRGGDTQYF.

This chain connects TRBV18 to TRBJ1-3; D is possibly TRBD1 (6 bases). V lost 5 bases, J lost 2 bases, and 19 bases lay in between. Germline CDR1 KGHSH, CDR2 LQKENI. The CDR3 contains 17 residues. This chain's CDR3 is CASSKISGTQAGNTIYF. As DNA, the CDR3 is TGTGCCAGCTCAAAGATTTCCGGGACACAAGCTGGAAACACCATATATTTT.

The chain is built from TRBV29-1 and TRBJ1-2; D unclear. CDR3 size: 14 residues. Trimming stripped 7 bases from V and 4 bases from J, with 19 bases between. Germline V lookup: CDR1 SQVTM, CDR2 ANQGSEA. The CDR3 DNA reads as TGCAGCGACCTCGACACCCCGCGAATCTATGGCTACACCTTC. Translation gives CSDLDTPRIYGYTF.

The genes are TRBV2 and TRBJ2-2, with a possible D match to TRBD1 (6 bases). In germline, CDR1 is SNHLY, CDR2 FYNNEI. This CDR3 is 16 amino acids long. The germline V and J ends were trimmed by 2 bases and 6 bases, with 16 bases remaining between them. This chain's CDR3 is CASSETRLGQSGELFF. CDR3 sequence (DNA): TGTGCCAGCAGTGAAACGCGGTTAGGACAGTCCGGGGAGCTGTTTTTT.

The chain links TRBV25-1 to TRBJ2-7, with D uncertain. Germline values: CDR1 MGHDK, CDR2 SYGVNS. Trimming removed 2 bases from V and 0 bases from J, with 11 bases in between. The length of the CDR3 is 15 residues. In DNA, the CDR3 is TGTGCCAGCAGTGAAAAACTCCTCCGCTCCTACGAGCAGTACTTC. This gives the protein CASSEKLLRSYEQYF.

For the CDR3, the DNA is TGTGCCAGCTCACCAACGACAGGGGGCTATGGCTACACCTTC. Translated: CASSPTTGGYGYTF. The chain carries TRBV18 and TRBJ1-2, with 9 positions matching TRBD1. With V trimmed by 2 bases and J by 4 bases, 2 bases remained unmatched. This CDR3 is 14 amino acids long. Germline values: CDR1 KGHSH, CDR2 LQKENI.

V is TRBV6-1 and J is TRBJ2-5, with 9 nucleotides matching TRBD1. The CDR3 runs 15 residues. The germline gives CDR1 MNHNS, CDR2 SASEGT. The trim removed 5 bases at V and 2 bases at J, leaving 6 bases unmatched. For the CDR3, the DNA is TGTGCCAGCAGTCCGGGACAGGGACCTCAAGAGACCCAGTACTTC. Translation: CASSPGQGPQETQYF.

With regard to this clone: This sample includes further DNA sequences coding for the same CDR3. The J gene is TRBJ2-1, the V gene TRBV5-1; 7 bases map to TRBD2. With V trimmed by 2 bases and J by 4 bases, 6 bases remained unmatched. Germline values: CDR1 SGHRS, CDR2 YFSETQ. The CDR3 contains 15 residues. The CDR3 protein is CASSFGAGVYNEQFF. CDR3 in DNA: TGCGCCAGCAGCTTCGGGGCGGGGGTTTACAATGAGCAGTTCTTC. Combining the CDR3 with reference TRBV5-1 and TRBJ2-1 gives the whole variable domain KAGVTQTPRYLIKTRGQQVTLSCSPISGHRSVSWYQQTPGQGLQFLFEYFSETQRNKGNFPGRFSGRQFSNSRSEMNVSTLELGDSALYLCASSFGAGVYNEQFFGPGTRLTVL.

The chain combines TRBV7-3 with TRBJ2-7; 13 positions match TRBD2. CDR1 is SGHTA and CDR2 is FQGTGA in the germline V gene. The CDR3 is 14 amino acids. With V trimmed by 5 bases and J by 7 bases, 5 bases remained unmatched. The CDR3 region has the DNA TGTGCCAGCAGCCCCGGGACTAGCGGGACGGAGCAGTACTTC. This translates into CASSPGTSGTEQYF.

The rearrangement joins TRBV7-9 to TRBJ2-7; TRBD2 matches at 7 bases. This CDR3 has 15 residues. V lost 1 base, J lost 3 bases, and 6 bases stayed unmatched. Germline V CDR1 and CDR2: SEHNR, FQNEAQ (reference sequence). The chain's CDR3 is CASSLVSGKLYEQYF. The CDR3 DNA reads as TGTGCCAGCAGCTTAGTGAGCGGGAAGCTCTACGAGCAGTACTTC.

This rearrangement joins TRBV7-9 to TRBJ1-4, with no clear D. V lost 4 bases, J lost 2 bases, and 17 bases lay in between. CDR1 is SEHNR, CDR2 FQNEAQ, per germline (reference sequence). CDR3 length equals 17 residues. CDR3 residues: CASSSGGGSFTNEKLFF. CDR3 nucleotide sequence: TGTGCCAGCAGCTCCGGAGGAGGGAGTTTTACTAATGAAAAACTGTTTTTT.

As for this clone: This is likely an artifact of a read error, given a far larger clone one base away. Additional DNA sequences in this sample encode the identical CDR3. The chain's CDR3 is CASSVIAGGVNIQYF. The CDR3 DNA sequence: TGTGCCAGCAGTGTAATAGCGGGAGGAGTAAACATTCAGTACTTC. This chain joins TRBV6-1 and TRBJ2-4; TRBD2 aligns across 10 bases. CDR3 length: 15 residues. CDR1 and CDR2 (germline): MNHNS, SASEGT. Losses at the gene ends were 4 bases for V and 6 bases for J; bases not matched to a gene: 6.